This TCR beta chain appears in the sequencing data of a study of PD-1 blockade in classical Hodgkin lymphoma. Study in general: Intravenous nivolumab at 3 mg/kg was given to patients every 2 weeks. Findings of the study overall: Reports described newly diagnosed patients as having lower baseline TCR diversity than healthy donors. The diversity seen at baseline in complete responders resembled that of newly diagnosed patients.

The data were produced by immunoSEQ multiplex PCR, yet TCRdb's version contains in-frame clones alone and is incomplete. The table shows 89,000 or so clones, with roughly 91% occurring only once. There was relapse after autologous stem cell transplantation in every patient, and there was variation in brentuximab vedotin exposure. Deletions cut 4 bases from V and 5 bases from J, with 12 bases between. CDR1 and CDR2 from the germline V gene are MNHEY and SMNVEV (reference sequence). The CDR3 covers 14 residues. Worth noting for this clone: Its target is unknown.

This material consisted of peripheral blood mononuclear cells (PBMCs), taken before the second cycle of nivolumab. The chain is built from TRBV27 and TRBJ1-5; D may be TRBD1 (6 bases). The receptor was isolated from a human donor with classical Hodgkin lymphoma. CDR3 residues: CASSSSRGYQPQHF. As DNA, the CDR3 is TGTGCCAGCAGTTCAAGCAGGGGCTATCAGCCCCAGCATTTT.